The 25 T cell receptor beta chains below were found in one sample sequenced in a study of OX40 agonist ivuxolimab in advanced cancers. Produced via immunoSEQ multiplex PCR; TCRdb's table is partial and in-frame only. The sample records 78,000 or so clones, approximately 86% being singletons. The input for sequencing was CD4+ or CD8+ T cells sorted from blood, taken in a trial of the OX40 agonist ivuxolimab. The receptors come from an adult with an advanced solid tumor such as melanoma, head and neck, liver or kidney cancer.

This sequence joins TRBV10-1 and TRBJ1-1, with a tentative D call TRBD1 (5 bases). Germline values: CDR1 WNHNN, CDR2 SYGVQD (reference sequence). This CDR3 spans 16 amino acids. Trimming took 5 bases from V and 1 from J, leaving 17 bases between them. This CDR3 is CASSNRFLGQNTEAFF. The CDR3 coding sequence is TGCGCCAGCAGTAATAGGTTTCTCGGACAGAACACTGAAGCTTTCTTT.

This chain links TRBV2 with TRBJ1-2; no clear D gene. Trimming shortened V by 8 bases and J by 8 bases, and 18 bases separated the two germline ends. Germline assignment: CDR1 SNHLY and CDR2 FYNNEI. The CDR3 extends over 13 amino acids. The CDR3 nucleotides read TGTGCCAGCCATCGGGAATCGGGATGGGGCTACACCTTC. Translation gives CASHRESGWGYTF.

The V call is TRBV10-1, the J call TRBJ2-7, with D unresolved. Germline V gives CDR1 WNHNN, CDR2 SYGVQD (reference sequence). V was cut by 8 bases and J by 2 bases, with 13 bases left in between. This CDR3 has 13 residues. The CDR3 region is CASPPHKTYEQYF. CDR3 bases: TGCGCCAGCCCCCCCCACAAGACCTACGAGCAGTACTTC.

This clone was counted once. The chain carries TRBV6-1 and TRBJ1-3; weak D call: TRBD1 (5 bases). The CDR3 covers 15 residues. Trimming removed 6 bases at V and 0 bases at J, with 12 bases between. Per germline, CDR1 MNHNS and CDR2 SASEGT. The CDR3 reads CASSLGPSSGNTIYF. In DNA form, the CDR3 reads TGTGCCAGCAGCCTGGGACCGAGCTCTGGAAACACCATATATTTT.

The rearrangement uses TRBV6-5 and TRBJ2-7, with 10 bases aligning to TRBD2. The V gene's germline CDR1 is MNHEY and CDR2 SVGAGI. This CDR3 contains 14 residues. V lost 10 bases to trimming and J lost 6 bases; unmatched junction nucleotides: 12. CDR3 residues: CAISLAGGFGEQYF. The CDR3 nucleotides read TGTGCCATCTCTTTAGCGGGAGGATTTGGCGAGCAGTACTTC.

The V call is TRBV10-1, the J call TRBJ2-1; 7 nucleotides align to TRBD2. Trimming took 3 bases from V and 5 from J; bases not matched to a gene: 4. This CDR3 has 14 residues. Per germline, CDR1 WNHNN and CDR2 SYGVQD (reference sequence). The CDR3 here is CASSDGGGHNEQFF. The DNA of the CDR3 is TGCGCCAGCAGTGATGGCGGGGGTCACAATGAGCAGTTCTTC.

This rearrangement joins TRBV7-9 to TRBJ1-4, with a possible D match to TRBD1 (5 bases). Germline V gene lookup returns CDR1 SEHNR and CDR2 FQNEAQ (reference sequence). Trimming removed 5 bases at V and 2 bases at J, with 12 bases between. CDR3 size: 15 residues. CDR3 in amino acids: CASSPWGSTNEKLFF. The CDR3, as DNA: TGTGCCAGCAGCCCTTGGGGGAGCACTAATGAAAAACTGTTTTTT.

V usage is TRBV6-1 and J usage is TRBJ2-5, with 10 bases fitting TRBD1. The CDR3 is 14 residues long. CDR1 is MNHNS, CDR2 SASEGT, per germline. V lost 4 bases and J lost 4; bases outside the gene matches: 3. CDR3 amino acids: CASSGQGAGETQYF. The DNA for the CDR3 is TGTGCCAGCAGTGGACAGGGGGCAGGAGAGACCCAGTACTTC.

Only a few counts were recorded for this clone. The J gene is TRBJ2-7, the V gene TRBV19, with TRBD2 as a possible D gene (5 bases). CDR3 length: 12 residues. Germline CDR1 is LNHDA and CDR2 is SQIVND (reference sequence). V lost 2 bases, J lost 7 bases, and 9 bases lay in between. The DNA for the CDR3 is TGTGCCAGTAGTATACTAGCTGGGGAGCAGTACTTC. It codes for CASSILAGEQYF.

The sample holds a few counts of this clone. The chain links TRBV20-1 to TRBJ1-1, with D possibly matching TRBD1 (6 bases). Germline CDR1 DFQATT, CDR2 SNEGSKA (reference sequence). The CDR3 extends over 11 amino acids. V lost 7 bases to trimming and J lost 1 base, with 7 bases between them. The CDR3 region has the DNA TGCAGTGAGGGGGGGAACACTGAAGCTTTCTTT. It translates to CSEGGNTEAFF.

The chain recombines TRBV2 with TRBJ2-7; TRBD2 matches at 12 bases. Germline assignment: CDR1 SNHLY and CDR2 FYNNEI. The CDR3 totals 15 residues. V gave up 5 bases and J gave up 7 bases; unmatched junction bases: 9. The CDR3 bases are TGTGCCAGCAGTAATAGACTAGCGGGAGTGGAAGAGCAGTACTTC. This codes for CASSNRLAGVEEQYF.

This rearrangement joins TRBV18 to TRBJ2-3; TRBD2 is a possible D gene (6 bases). CDR1 and CDR2 (germline): KGHSH, LQKENI. This CDR3 spans 13 amino acids. Trimming took 5 bases from V and 1 from J, leaving 7 bases between them. CDR3 amino acids: CASSTGGTDTQYF. In DNA form, the CDR3 reads TGTGCCAGCTCAACGGGGGGCACAGATACGCAGTATTTT.

The chain has TRBV6-5 and TRBJ2-7; no clear D gene. The CDR3 sequence is 12 residues long. The germline V gene has CDR1 MNHEY and CDR2 SVGAGI. Between the trimmed V and J ends, which lost 6 bases and 6 bases, there was a span of 12 bases. Here the CDR3 reads CASRPPGSEQYF. The CDR3 nucleotides are TGTGCCAGCAGACCCCCAGGCTCCGAGCAGTACTTC.

The CDR3, as DNA: TGTGCCAGCAGCTCCAGCAGGGGTTTTAACGCTGAAGCTTTCTTT. Its protein is CASSSSRGFNAEAFF. V gene TRBV5-4 combines with J gene TRBJ1-1; a weak D match, TRBD1 (6 bases). Germline assignment: CDR1 SGHNT and CDR2 YYREEE (reference sequence). V was pared by 3 bases and J by 6 bases, with 18 bases between. The CDR3 spans 15 residues.

This chain joins TRBV6-5 and TRBJ1-1; TRBD1 matches 7 bases. The CDR3 runs to 14 residues. Germline trimming cut 5 bases from V and 5 bases from J; bases unmatched to any gene: 8. Germline CDR1 and CDR2: MNHEY and SVGAGI. CDR3 coding DNA: TGTGCCAGCAGTCCCAGGGGGTTCAGGACTGAAGCTTTCTTT. It encodes CASSPRGFRTEAFF.

The chain links TRBV4-3 to TRBJ1-1; D is ambiguous. The CDR3 has 13 residues. CDR1 and CDR2 from the germline V gene are LGHNA and YSLEER. Trimming left V 1 base short and J 4 bases short, with 7 bases between. The CDR3 sequence is CASSQAGFTEAFF. CDR3 sequence (DNA): TGCGCCAGCAGCCAAGCCGGGTTCACTGAAGCTTTCTTT.

The V gene is TRBV11-2, the J gene TRBJ1-2; 7 bases line up with TRBD1. The J segment lost 3 bases and the V segment lost 6 bases, leaving 13 bases of the junction unmatched. Per the germline V gene, CDR1 is SGHAT and CDR2 is FQNNGV. There are 16 residues in the CDR3. CDR3 in amino acids: CASRPDRWKAHYGYTF. The CDR3 DNA reads as TGTGCCAGCAGACCGGACAGGTGGAAGGCCCACTATGGCTACACCTTC.

The V and J genes are TRBV11-2 and TRBJ2-7; 10 nucleotides line up with TRBD2. This CDR3 has 15 residues. V shed 5 bases and J 0 bases; nucleotides not matched to a gene: 4. Germline CDR1 and CDR2: SGHAT and FQNNGV. Here the CDR3 DNA reads TGTGCCAGCAGCCACGCTAGCGGGAGCTCCTACGAGCAGTACTTC. This translates into CASSHASGSSYEQYF.

This clone was detected a few times. This chain links TRBV2 with TRBJ1-6, with TRBD1 as a possible D gene (5 bases). The CDR3 contains 15 residues. Looked up from germline, CDR1 is SNHLY and CDR2 is FYNNEI. Trimming removed 6 bases from V and 5 bases from J, with 14 bases in between. The CDR3: CASRPPGLNNSPLHF. The CDR3 nucleotides read TGTGCCAGCAGGCCCCCGGGGCTCAATAATTCACCCCTCCACTTT.

The chain joins TRBV7-8 to TRBJ2-4, with D possibly matching TRBD2 (6 bases). The CDR3 runs to 13 residues. V was cut by 5 bases and J by 6 bases, with 11 bases left in between. Looked up from germline, CDR1 is SGHVS and CDR2 is FQNEAQ. In DNA form, the CDR3 reads TGTGCCAGCAGCCAGGCGGGACTAAACATTCAGTACTTC. It specifies CASSQAGLNIQYF.

V is TRBV1 and J is TRBJ2-5; TRBD2 is the table's D call and was not checked against the DNA. TRBV1 is listed as a pseudogene. This CDR3 is 14 amino acids long. The CDR3 DNA sequence: TGCACCAGCATCGACGGGGGGGCCATGGGGACCCAGTACTTC. Its translation: CTSIDGGAMGTQYF.

V is TRBV28 and J is TRBJ2-5, with D possibly TRBD2 on 5 matching bases. Trimming left V 6 bases short and J 9 bases short, with 11 bases between. The length of the CDR3 is 11 residues. Germline V gene lookup returns CDR1 MDHEN and CDR2 SYDVKM. The CDR3: CASRATGAQYF. CDR3 nucleotides: TGTGCCAGCAGGGCGACCGGGGCCCAGTACTTC.

The chain combines TRBV14 with TRBJ2-2; D possibly corresponds to TRBD1 (6 bases). CDR3 size: 15 residues. V lost 4 bases, J lost 7 bases, and 16 bases lay in between. In germline, CDR1 is SGHDN, CDR2 FVKESK. The CDR3 nucleotides are TGTGCCAGCAGCCCTCGGCAGGGGTCTGGCGGGGAGCTGTTTTTT. Its translation is CASSPRQGSGGELFF.

Concerning this clone itself: A junction boundary mismatches the germline segment, possibly from a read error. V gene TRBV2 combines with J gene TRBJ1-2, with a possible D match to TRBD1 (5 bases). The V gene's germline CDR1 is SNHLY and CDR2 FYNNEI. This CDR3 spans 15 amino acids. This CDR3 is CASSAQENPNYDYTF. DNA of the CDR3: TGTGCCAGCAGCGCACAGGAGAACCCTAACTATGACTACACCTTC.

The V and J genes are TRBV2 and TRBJ2-7, with D maybe TRBD2 (6 bases). From germline, CDR1 is SNHLY and CDR2 FYNNEI. The V end lost 7 bases, the J end lost 2 bases, and 15 bases lay between the germline ends. CDR3 length equals 14 residues. DNA for the CDR3: TGTGCCAGCAATGGTGCGGGGCCTGCCTACGAGCAGTACTTC. Residues: CASNGAGPAYEQYF.